Below are 32 T cell receptor beta chains sequenced from a single sample in a study of blood T cell repertoires in COVID-19. Data came from immunoSEQ multiplex PCR; TCRdb stores just in-frame clones and leaves some out. The sample yields some 190,000 clones, approximately 80% seen once. Sequencing was carried out using PBMCs or T cells enriched from blood (not recorded which). The origin of the receptors is a man in his sixties who had been exposed to COVID-19.

This clone has only a few counts. The chain uses TRBV7-2 and TRBJ2-3; D not resolved. The CDR3 length is 15 residues. Trimming took 4 bases from V and 2 from J, leaving 13 bases between them. Germline V gene sequence: CDR1 SGHTA, CDR2 FQGNSA. CDR3 region: CASSSYSSPTDTQYF. The CDR3 nucleotides read TGTGCCAGCAGCTCATACAGTTCCCCCACAGATACGCAGTATTTT.

The rearrangement links TRBV5-4 to TRBJ2-3; D call uncertain. CDR1 and CDR2 (germline): SGHNT, YYREEE (reference sequence). Trimming took 1 base from V and 1 from J, leaving 13 bases between them. The CDR3 runs 16 residues. CDR3 sequence (DNA): TGTGCCAGCAGCTTGAGAGGCCTTCTCGGCACAGATACGCAGTATTTT. Translating gives CASSLRGLLGTDTQYF.

The chain couples TRBV15 to TRBJ2-7; 7 bases map to TRBD1. The germline V gene encodes CDR1 LNHNV and CDR2 YYDKDF (reference sequence). The CDR3 totals 16 residues. With 0 bases clipped from V and 2 bases from J, the junction kept 7 bases outside the gene matches. The CDR3 reads CATSRDLGDSPYEQYF. In DNA, the CDR3 is TGTGCCACCAGCAGAGATCTGGGGGACAGCCCCTACGAGCAGTACTTC. Full variable domain (missing parts from reference TRBV15 and TRBJ2-7): DAMVIQNPRYQVTQFGKPVTLSCSQTLNHNVMYWYQQKSSQAPKLLFHYYDKDFNNEADTPDNFQSRRPNTSFCFLDIRSPGLGDTAMYLCATSRDLGDSPYEQYFGPGTRLTVT.

This clone was recorded a few times. The chain recombines TRBV19 with TRBJ2-5, with D tentatively TRBD1 (6 bases). With 6 bases removed from V and 7 bases from J, the gap between germline ends came to 21 bases. The CDR3 is 15 amino acids. The germline V gene encodes CDR1 LNHDA and CDR2 SQIVND (reference sequence). The DNA of the CDR3 is TGTGCCAGTAGCGGACAGACCGCACGCCAAAGGACCCAGTACTTC. As protein: CASSGQTARQRTQYF.

This clone was seen only a few times. CDR3 region: CATSRVQTPSTEAFF. The CDR3 DNA is TGTGCCACCAGCAGAGTACAGACCCCCTCCACTGAAGCTTTCTTT. The chain employs TRBV15 and TRBJ1-1; D gene unclear. The CDR3 totals 15 residues. Trimming left V 1 base short and J 4 bases short, with 13 bases between. In germline, CDR1 is LNHNV, CDR2 YYDKDF (reference sequence).

The chain links TRBV28 to TRBJ2-5, with D maybe TRBD1 (5 bases). CDR3 size: 16 residues. V dropped 4 bases and J dropped 5 bases, with 20 bases sitting between them. Germline assignment: CDR1 MDHEN and CDR2 SYDVKM. The CDR3 coding sequence is TGTGCCAGCAGTTCCCCCCCCAGGGTCGCCGGGGAGACCCAGTACTTC. This translates into CASSSPPRVAGETQYF.

The rearrangement links TRBV10-1 to TRBJ2-7, with D tentatively TRBD2 (6 bases). This CDR3 spans 13 amino acids. From germline, CDR1 is WNHNN and CDR2 SYGVQD (reference sequence). Trimming removed 2 bases at V and 4 bases at J, with 9 bases between. As DNA, the CDR3 is TGCGCCAGCAGTGAGAATGGGGGGTACGAGCAGTACTTC. It specifies CASSENGGYEQYF.

The chain is built from TRBV28 and TRBJ2-7; perhaps TRBD2 as D (6 bases). The CDR3 loop spans 11 amino acids. Trimming took off 7 bases at V and 4 bases at J, with 8 bases between the two ends. The germline V gene has CDR1 MDHEN and CDR2 SYDVKM. The CDR3 DNA reads as TGTGCCAGCACCGCGGGATACGAGCAGTACTTC. It is translated as CASTAGYEQYF. Drawing the rest from reference TRBV28 and TRBJ2-7, the complete variable domain is DVKVTQSSRYLVKRTGEKVFLECVQDMDHENMFWYRQDPGLGLRLIYFSYDVKMKEKGDIPEGYSVSREKKERFSLILESASTNQTSMYLCASTAGYEQYFGPGTRLTVT.

Regarding this clone: An end of the junction differs from the germline gene, which may be a read error. The V call is TRBV10-3, the J call TRBJ1-3; 11 nucleotides match TRBD1. This CDR3 spans 15 amino acids. Germline lookup yields CDR1 ENHRY and CDR2 SYGVKD. CDR3 DNA sequence: TGTGCCATCAATGAGGACAGGGGGCTAGGAAACACCATATATTTT. Protein sequence: CAINEDRGLGNTIYF.

This clone was picked up one time. CDR3 coding DNA: TGTGCCAGCAGCTCTTCAGGGAAACAAGAGACCCAGTACTTC. Amino acids: CASSSSGKQETQYF. V usage is TRBV7-2 and J usage is TRBJ2-5; possibly TRBD1 for D (5 bases). This CDR3 spans 14 amino acids. The germline V gene encodes CDR1 SGHTA and CDR2 FQGNSA. V lost 4 bases and J 2 bases, leaving 11 bases between the germline ends.

The V gene is TRBV6-5, the J gene TRBJ1-2, with a tentative D call TRBD1 (5 bases). In germline, CDR1 is MNHEY, CDR2 SVGAGI. The germline V and J ends were trimmed by 4 bases and 8 bases, with 17 bases remaining between them. The CDR3 extends over 14 amino acids. The CDR3 is CASSSVSGGGGYTF. The CDR3 DNA is TGTGCCAGCAGTTCAGTATCTGGGGGAGGAGGCTACACCTTC.

This chain uses TRBV19 with TRBJ1-5, with a tentative D call TRBD1 (5 bases). The V and J ends lost 3 bases and 0 bases respectively, with 9 bases between them. Germline values: CDR1 LNHDA, CDR2 SQIVND (reference sequence). CDR3 length equals 15 residues. The CDR3 DNA reads as TGTGCCAGTAGTATTGGGGCAGGTAGCAATCAGCCCCAGCATTTT. It specifies CASSIGAGSNQPQHF.

This sequence joins TRBV28 and TRBJ2-4, with TRBD1 identical over 8 bases. Germline CDR1 and CDR2: MDHEN and SYDVKM. V lost 5 bases to trimming and J lost 2 bases; unmatched junction nucleotides: 8. This CDR3 contains 16 residues. The CDR3 sequence: CASSKQTGETKNIQYF. CDR3 bases: TGTGCCAGCAGTAAACAGACAGGGGAAACCAAAAACATTCAGTACTTC.

This rearrangement joins TRBV28 to TRBJ2-1; 15 bases line up with TRBD2. The V gene end was trimmed by 5 bases and the J gene end by 5 bases; junction bases not matched to a gene: 4. The germline V gene encodes CDR1 MDHEN and CDR2 SYDVKM. The CDR3 spans 16 residues. Here the CDR3 reads CASSVGLAGGDNEQFF. The CDR3 nucleotides read TGTGCCAGCAGTGTCGGACTAGCGGGAGGGGACAATGAGCAGTTCTTC. Full variable domain (outside the CDR3, taken from reference TRBV28 and TRBJ2-1): DVKVTQSSRYLVKRTGEKVFLECVQDMDHENMFWYRQDPGLGLRLIYFSYDVKMKEKGDIPEGYSVSREKKERFSLILESASTNQTSMYLCASSVGLAGGDNEQFFGPGTRLTVL.

This chain connects TRBV19 to TRBJ2-5, with 8 bases aligning to TRBD1. V gave up 8 bases and J gave up 1 base; unmatched junction bases: 6. Germline CDR1 is LNHDA and CDR2 is SQIVND (reference sequence). CDR3 length equals 14 residues. The CDR3 protein is CASGGQGGQETQYF. DNA for the CDR3: TGTGCCAGTGGAGGACAGGGTGGCCAAGAGACCCAGTACTTC.

The chain couples TRBV7-2 to TRBJ2-7, with TRBD1 matching 8 bases. The germline V gene has CDR1 SGHTA and CDR2 FQGNSA. Unmatched junction bases numbered 3, after V lost 6 bases and J lost 2 bases. This CDR3 is 13 amino acids long. This chain's CDR3 is CASSRTGTYEQYF. CDR3 DNA: TGTGCCAGCAGTAGGACAGGGACCTACGAGCAGTACTTC.

The rearrangement uses TRBV27 and TRBJ2-7; D is possibly TRBD1 (5 bases). The CDR3 is made up of 15 amino acids. Deletions cut 2 bases from V and 4 bases from J, with 15 bases between. The germline CDR1 and CDR2 sequences are MNHEY and SMNVEV (reference sequence). CDR3 loop: CASSLRAGSRYEQYF. Written as DNA, the CDR3 is TGTGCCAGCAGTTTAAGGGCAGGGTCTCGGTACGAGCAGTACTTC.

This clone was seen once. The chain joins TRBV5-6 to TRBJ2-5, with TRBD1 matching 9 bases. After removal of 4 bases from V and 3 bases from J, the junction contained 7 bases not matched to a gene. This CDR3 has 15 amino acids. Germline loops: CDR1 SGHDT, CDR2 YYEEEE. The CDR3: CASSLPGQGEETQYF. The CDR3 DNA reads TGTGCCAGCAGCCTACCGGGACAGGGAGAAGAGACCCAGTACTTC.

This chain connects TRBV25-1 to TRBJ1-1; D is undetermined. V was clipped by 4 bases and J by 3 bases, with 12 bases between them. Germline lookup yields CDR1 MGHDK and CDR2 SYGVNS. The CDR3 sequence is 14 residues long. The CDR3 loop reads CASSGIGRHTEAFF. The CDR3 region has the DNA TGTGCCAGCAGTGGGATAGGGAGGCACACTGAAGCTTTCTTT.

The chain is built from TRBV5-4 and TRBJ1-2; 8 bases map to TRBD1. The CDR3 loop spans 16 amino acids. J was trimmed by 6 bases and V by 4 bases; bases with no gene match: 14. Germline values: CDR1 SGHNT, CDR2 YYREEE (reference sequence). The DNA of the CDR3 is TGTGCCAGCAGCGGAACCGGGACAGGAAAATGGGATGGCTACACCTTC. Translation: CASSGTGTGKWDGYTF.

This chain connects TRBV18 to TRBJ1-1, with D tentatively TRBD1 (5 bases). Germline CDR1 and CDR2: KGHSH and LQKENI. V was clipped by 3 bases and J by 3 bases, with 8 bases between them. There are 13 residues in the CDR3. The CDR3 nucleotides read TGTGCCAGCTCACCGGGGCAGGACACTGAAGCTTTCTTT. Amino acids: CASSPGQDTEAFF.

J is TRBJ2-1 and V is TRBV19, with a tentative D call TRBD1 (5 bases). The ends were cut back, 5 bases at V and 0 bases at J, with 11 bases in the middle. The V gene's germline CDR1 is LNHDA and CDR2 SQIVND (reference sequence). CDR3 size: 15 residues. In nucleotides, the CDR3 is TGTGCCAGTAGTCTCGAGGACAACTCCTACAATGAGCAGTTCTTC. This sequence encodes CASSLEDNSYNEQFF.

In its sample, this clone was seen once. The chain couples TRBV7-9 to TRBJ1-3; maybe TRBD1 (6 bases). V was shortened by 1 base and J by 0 bases, with 7 bases between the two germline ends. The CDR3 consists of 15 residues. The germline V gene encodes CDR1 SEHNR and CDR2 FQNEAQ (reference sequence). The CDR3 loop is CASSLDRASGNTIYF. CDR3 nucleotides: TGTGCCAGCAGCTTAGACAGGGCCTCTGGAAACACCATATATTTT.

This chain links TRBV5-1 with TRBJ1-2; tentative D call: TRBD1 (6 bases). V gave up 3 bases and J gave up 2 bases, with 17 bases separating them. The CDR3 loop spans 16 amino acids. Germline V gene lookup returns CDR1 SGHRS and CDR2 YFSETQ. CDR3 nucleotide sequence: TGCGCCAGCAGCTCGGGGTCCGGGACACCGAACTATGGCTACACCTTC. This encodes CASSSGSGTPNYGYTF.

The count of this clone is one. The chain joins TRBV19 to TRBJ1-1, with TRBD1 identical over 9 bases. The CDR3 has 14 residues. The V segment lost 6 bases and the J segment 6 bases; nucleotides outside the gene matches: 8. The germline V gene encodes CDR1 LNHDA and CDR2 SQIVND (reference sequence). CDR3 sequence reads: CASRHTGTGSEAFF. In DNA, the CDR3 is TGTGCCAGTAGACACACCGGGACAGGGTCTGAAGCTTTCTTT.

This chain uses TRBV7-2 with TRBJ1-1, with unresolved D. The germline CDR1 and CDR2 sequences are SGHTA and FQGNSA. The CDR3 has 14 amino acids. Trimming took 4 bases from V and 1 from J, leaving 10 bases between them. As DNA, the CDR3 is TGTGCCAGCAGCTCCCGACGAGGGAACACTGAAGCTTTCTTT. Translation: CASSSRRGNTEAFF.

The V and J genes are TRBV5-6 and TRBJ2-3, with TRBD2 matching 13 bases. This CDR3 contains 19 residues. Unmatched junction bases numbered 10, after V lost 3 bases and J lost 0 bases. The germline V gene encodes CDR1 SGHDT and CDR2 YYEEEE. Here the CDR3 DNA reads TGTGCCAGCAGCTCTATGACTAGCGGGAGGCCCCTGAGCACAGATACGCAGTATTTT. This translates into CASSSMTSGRPLSTDTQYF.

This sequence joins TRBV27 and TRBJ2-1; 9 bases are a match to TRBD2. Germline V gives CDR1 MNHEY, CDR2 SMNVEV (reference sequence). This CDR3 spans 14 amino acids. J gave up 7 bases and V 2 bases, and 3 bases lay outside the gene matches. The CDR3 DNA follows: TGTGCCAGCAGTTTAGGGCTAGCGGGGAATGAGCAGTTCTTC. This codes for CASSLGLAGNEQFF.

The table lists this clone with a count of one. It may be a read error: a sequence one base away is much more abundant. J is TRBJ1-1 and V is TRBV5-4; possibly TRBD1 for D (5 bases). The V and J ends lost 4 bases and 0 bases respectively, with 7 bases between them. CDR1 SGHNT and CDR2 YYREEE come from the germline V gene (reference sequence). The CDR3 contains 13 residues. DNA for the CDR3: TGTGCCAGCAGCGCGGACATGAACACTGAAGCTTTCTTT. This sequence encodes CASSADMNTEAFF.

V is TRBV7-9 and J is TRBJ1-1; 8 nucleotides align to TRBD1. The germline CDR1 and CDR2 sequences are SEHNR and FQNEAQ (reference sequence). Trimming removed 5 bases from V and 4 bases from J; junction bases left unmatched: 6. This CDR3 contains 14 residues. CDR3 loop: CASSPRGQGTEAFF. The CDR3, as DNA: TGTGCCAGCAGCCCCAGGGGGCAGGGCACTGAAGCTTTCTTT.

The chain recombines TRBV5-1 with TRBJ2-7; perhaps TRBD1 as D (6 bases). The CDR3 spans 16 residues. Germline assignment: CDR1 SGHRS and CDR2 YFSETQ. With 0 bases removed from V and 1 base from J, the gap between germline ends came to 14 bases. CDR3: CASSLEATGLSYEQYF. The DNA for the CDR3 is TGCGCCAGCAGCTTGGAGGCGACAGGCCTTTCCTACGAGCAGTACTTC. Together with reference TRBV5-1 and TRBJ2-7, the CDR3 gives the full variable domain: KAGVTQTPRYLIKTRGQQVTLSCSPISGHRSVSWYQQTPGQGLQFLFEYFSETQRNKGNFPGRFSGRQFSNSRSEMNVSTLELGDSALYLCASSLEATGLSYEQYFGPGTRLTVT.

Only a few counts were recorded for this clone. This sequence joins TRBV14 and TRBJ2-1; 16 positions agree with TRBD2. Germline lookup yields CDR1 SGHDN and CDR2 FVKESK. The CDR3 spans 15 residues. V gave up 8 bases and J gave up 9 bases; unmatched junction bases: 7. The CDR3 here is CASALGTSGRVEQFF. The CDR3 region has the DNA TGTGCCAGCGCACTTGGGACTAGCGGGAGGGTTGAGCAGTTCTTC. The full variable domain, completed using reference TRBV14 and TRBJ2-1, is EAGVTQFPSHSVIEKGQTVTLRCDPISGHDNLYWYRRVMGKEIKFLLHFVKESKQDESGMPNNRFLAERTGGTYSTLKVQPAELEDSGVYFCASALGTSGRVEQFFGPGTRLTVL.